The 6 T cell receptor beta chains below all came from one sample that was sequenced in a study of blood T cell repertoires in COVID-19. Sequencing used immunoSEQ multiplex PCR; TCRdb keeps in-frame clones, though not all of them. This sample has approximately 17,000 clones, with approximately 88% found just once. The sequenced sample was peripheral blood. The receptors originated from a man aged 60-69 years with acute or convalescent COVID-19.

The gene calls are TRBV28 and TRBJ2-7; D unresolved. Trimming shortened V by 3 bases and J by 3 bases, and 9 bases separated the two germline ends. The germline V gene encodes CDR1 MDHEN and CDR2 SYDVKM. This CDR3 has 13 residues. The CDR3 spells CASSFLASYEQYF. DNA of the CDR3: TGTGCCAGCAGTTTTTTGGCAAGCTACGAGCAGTACTTC.

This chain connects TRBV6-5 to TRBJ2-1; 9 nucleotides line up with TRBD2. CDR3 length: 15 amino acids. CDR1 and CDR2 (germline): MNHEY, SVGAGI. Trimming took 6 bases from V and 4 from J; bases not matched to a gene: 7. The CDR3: CASSPGGGDYNEQFF. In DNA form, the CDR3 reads TGTGCCAGCAGCCCAGGCGGGGGGGATTACAATGAGCAGTTCTTC.

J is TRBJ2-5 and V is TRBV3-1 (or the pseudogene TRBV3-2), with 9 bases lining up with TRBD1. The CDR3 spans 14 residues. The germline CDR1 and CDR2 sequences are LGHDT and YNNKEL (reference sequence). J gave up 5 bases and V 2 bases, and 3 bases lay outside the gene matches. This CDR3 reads CASSQTGGGETQYF. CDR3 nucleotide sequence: TGTGCCAGCAGCCAAACAGGGGGCGGGGAGACCCAGTACTTC.

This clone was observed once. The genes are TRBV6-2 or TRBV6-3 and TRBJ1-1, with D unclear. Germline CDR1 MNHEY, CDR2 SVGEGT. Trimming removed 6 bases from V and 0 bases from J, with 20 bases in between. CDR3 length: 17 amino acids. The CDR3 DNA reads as TGTGCCAGCAGCCGACCATCTCGGGGTCCGATGAACACTGAAGCTTTCTTT. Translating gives CASSRPSRGPMNTEAFF.

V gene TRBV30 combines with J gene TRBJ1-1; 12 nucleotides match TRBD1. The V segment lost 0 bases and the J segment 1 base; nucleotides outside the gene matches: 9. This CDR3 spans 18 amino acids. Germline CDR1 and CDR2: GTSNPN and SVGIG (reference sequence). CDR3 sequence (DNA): TGTGCCTGGAGTGTATGGGGACAGGGGGCGGCAGGGAACACTGAAGCTTTCTTT. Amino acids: CAWSVWGQGAAGNTEAFF.

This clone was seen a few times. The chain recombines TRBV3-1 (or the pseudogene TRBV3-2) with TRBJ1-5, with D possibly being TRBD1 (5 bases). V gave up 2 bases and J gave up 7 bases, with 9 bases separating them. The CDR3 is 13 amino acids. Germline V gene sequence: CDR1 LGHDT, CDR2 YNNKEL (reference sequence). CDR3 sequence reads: CASSQQGGQPQHF. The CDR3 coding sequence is TGTGCCAGCAGCCAACAGGGAGGCCAGCCCCAGCATTTT.